The rows below give T cell receptor beta chains drawn from one sample of a study of regulatory T cells in long-lasting Graves disease. TCRdb passed the multiplex PCR reads through MiXCR, listing each CDR3 protein once. The data show 400,000 to 550,000 distinct CDR3 sequences, 14% to 15% seen once. The data also belong to a second study, concerning T cells in Graves' hyperthyroidism and ophthalmopathy.

Sequenced here: peripheral blood mononuclear cells (PBMCs), sampled at new diagnosis, from a patient treated with antithyroid drugs. The receptors were sampled from a woman aged 25 to 39 with Graves disease. Each CDR3 is given with its conserved first and last residue. D genes are given only for firm matches. Size is omitted from some rows. Given values are once, few, many or a class for expanded clones.

v_gene: TRBV7-3; j_gene: TRBJ2-1; abundance: many; d_gene: .; CDR3nt: TGTGCCAGCAGCTTAAGAGCCCTCGCGACCCACAATGAGCAGTTCTTC; CDR3aa: CASSLRALATHNEQFF
v_gene: TRBV18; j_gene: TRBJ2-1; abundance: many; d_gene: .; CDR3nt: TGTGCCAGCTCACCTCAAGCAGTAGAGCAGTTCTTC; CDR3aa: CASSPQAVEQFF
v_gene: TRBV20-1; j_gene: TRBJ1-2; abundance: many; d_gene: .; CDR3nt: TGCAGTGCTAGAGGAGGGTCTACCTATGGCTACACCTTC; CDR3aa: CSARGGSTYGYTF
v_gene: TRBV3-1; j_gene: TRBJ2-4; abundance: .; d_gene: .; CDR3nt: TGTGCCAGCAGTCACGGTTACGGAGCCAAAAACATTCAGTACTTC; CDR3aa: CASSHGYGAKNIQYF
v_gene: TRBV2; j_gene: TRBJ2-1; abundance: many; d_gene: TRBD2; CDR3nt: TGTGCCAGCAACCCTCTCTCGGGACTAGGGGACGACAATGAGCAGTTCTTC; CDR3aa: CASNPLSGLGDDNEQFF
v_gene: TRBV29-1; j_gene: TRBJ1-3; abundance: few; d_gene: .; CDR3nt: TGCAGCGTTGAAGAATGGGGAAACACCATATATTTT; CDR3aa: CSVEEWGNTIYF
v_gene: TRBV11-2; j_gene: TRBJ2-7; abundance: many; d_gene: .; CDR3nt: TGTGCCAGCAGCTATTGGGACTTGAGCTCCTACGAGCAGTACTTC; CDR3aa: CASSYWDLSSYEQYF
v_gene: TRBV13; j_gene: TRBJ2-3; abundance: .; d_gene: TRBD2; CDR3nt: TGTGCCAGCAGCTTAGATAGAGCGGGGAGGCAGTATTTT; CDR3aa: CASSLDRAGRQYF
v_gene: TRBV18; j_gene: TRBJ2-7; abundance: few; d_gene: TRBD1; CDR3nt: TGTGCCAGCTCACCACAAGGGACAGGGGCCTACGAGCAGTACTTC; CDR3aa: CASSPQGTGAYEQYF
v_gene: TRBV9; j_gene: TRBJ2-5; abundance: many; d_gene: .; CDR3nt: TGTGCCAGCAGCTTCCAGGTGGGGACTCAAGAGACCCAGTACTTC; CDR3aa: CASSFQVGTQETQYF
v_gene: TRBV24-1; j_gene: TRBJ2-5; abundance: many; d_gene: TRBD2; CDR3nt: TGTGCCACCAGGCCGACGGGAGGCGGCGAGACCCAGTACTTC; CDR3aa: CATRPTGGGETQYF
v_gene: TRBV28; j_gene: TRBJ1-1; abundance: many; d_gene: TRBD1; CDR3nt: TGTGCCAGCAGTATCAGGGGGCTGGGGACTGAAGCTTTCTTT; CDR3aa: CASSIRGLGTEAFF
v_gene: TRBV24-1; j_gene: TRBJ1-1; abundance: .; d_gene: .; CDR3nt: TGTGCCACCAGTGCCCGGGGTGGGGTAGCTTTCTTT; CDR3aa: CATSARGGVAFF
v_gene: TRBV14; j_gene: TRBJ2-7; abundance: .; d_gene: .; CDR3nt: TGTGCCAGCAGCCAAGATCCCACCGACTACGAGCAGTACTTC; CDR3aa: CASSQDPTDYEQYF
v_gene: TRBV6-2/TRBV6-3; j_gene: TRBJ2-7; abundance: .; d_gene: .; CDR3nt: TGTGCCAGCAGTGGGTTAAACGGGCTCAGCTCCTACGAGCAGTACTTC; CDR3aa: CASSGLNGLSSYEQYF
v_gene: TRBV10-3; j_gene: TRBJ2-7; abundance: few; d_gene: .; CDR3nt: TGTGCCATCAGTGAAAAGTTGAAACAGGGAAACGTCGAGCAGTACTTC; CDR3aa: CAISEKLKQGNVEQYF
v_gene: TRBV10-1; j_gene: TRBJ2-7; abundance: .; d_gene: TRBD2; CDR3nt: TGCGCCAGCAGTGAGGGCGGGAGGGCCAACGAGCAGTACTTC; CDR3aa: CASSEGGRANEQYF
v_gene: TRBV20-1; j_gene: TRBJ2-3; abundance: many; d_gene: .; CDR3nt: TGCAGTGCCCCGCCACTAGCCCGGGGCACAGATACGCAGTATTTT; CDR3aa: CSAPPLARGTDTQYF
v_gene: TRBV27; j_gene: TRBJ2-7; abundance: .; d_gene: TRBD1; CDR3nt: TGTGCCGGCAGTCCGATAAGGGACAGCTCCTACGAGCAGTACTTC; CDR3aa: CAGSPIRDSSYEQYF
v_gene: TRBV6-2/TRBV6-3; j_gene: TRBJ1-1; abundance: many; d_gene: .; CDR3nt: TGTGCCAGCAGGATGAATGGGTGGACTGAAGCTTTCTTT; CDR3aa: CASRMNGWTEAFF
v_gene: TRBV7-2; j_gene: TRBJ2-3; abundance: many; d_gene: .; CDR3nt: TGTGCCAGCAGCTTAGATGGAACCACAGATACGCAGTATTTT; CDR3aa: CASSLDGTTDTQYF
v_gene: TRBV4-1; j_gene: TRBJ2-1; abundance: .; d_gene: .; CDR3nt: TGCGCCAGCAGCTTCACAGGGTTCGGTAGGTTCTTC; CDR3aa: CASSFTGFGRFF
v_gene: TRBV2; j_gene: TRBJ2-7; abundance: many; d_gene: .; CDR3nt: TGTGCCAGCAGTGAATTCGACAGTGCGGTCTACGAGCAGTACTTC; CDR3aa: CASSEFDSAVYEQYF
v_gene: TRBV7-9; j_gene: TRBJ2-1; abundance: many; d_gene: TRBD1; CDR3nt: TGTGCCAGCAGGGACAGGGCGTCTGAGCAGTTCTTC; CDR3aa: CASRDRASEQFF
v_gene: TRBV5-1; j_gene: TRBJ2-3; abundance: few; d_gene: TRBD2; CDR3nt: TGCGCCAGCAGCTCGACGGCCGGGACTAGCGTGGATCATACGCAGTATTTT; CDR3aa: CASSSTAGTSVDHTQYF
v_gene: TRBV2; j_gene: TRBJ2-2; abundance: many; d_gene: .; CDR3nt: TGTGCCAGCAGGTTTGGGAGCGGAGACACCGGGGAGCTGTTTTTT; CDR3aa: CASRFGSGDTGELFF
v_gene: TRBV5-1; j_gene: TRBJ2-1; abundance: many; d_gene: TRBD2; CDR3nt: TGCGCCAGCAGCTCGACTAGCGGGGGTAACAATGAGCAGTTCTTC; CDR3aa: CASSSTSGGNNEQFF
v_gene: TRBV5-5; j_gene: TRBJ2-3; abundance: .; d_gene: .; CDR3nt: TGTGCCAGCAGCTTCGGGGGGCTTGTCACAGATACGCAGTATTTT; CDR3aa: CASSFGGLVTDTQYF
v_gene: TRBV5-5; j_gene: TRBJ1-1; abundance: many; d_gene: .; CDR3nt: TGTGCCAGCAGCTTGGTGGCGGGGGCCGGGACTGAAGCTTTCTTT; CDR3aa: CASSLVAGAGTEAFF
v_gene: TRBV7-3; j_gene: TRBJ2-5; abundance: .; d_gene: TRBD2; CDR3nt: TGTGCCAGCACCAACGAGGCCGGGAGGCCGGAGACCCAGTACTTC; CDR3aa: CASTNEAGRPETQYF
v_gene: TRBV14; j_gene: TRBJ2-1; abundance: .; d_gene: TRBD2; CDR3nt: TGTGCCAGCAGCCCGAAGGTCCTAGCGGGAGGGAGGCACAATGAGCAGTTCTTC; CDR3aa: CASSPKVLAGGRHNEQFF
v_gene: TRBV11-2; j_gene: TRBJ1-5; abundance: many; d_gene: .; CDR3nt: TGTGCCAGCAGCCTCCCCGGGGGGGGGCCCCAGCATTTT; CDR3aa: CASSLPGGGPQHF
v_gene: TRBV15; j_gene: TRBJ2-1; abundance: many; d_gene: TRBD2; CDR3nt: TGTGCCACCAGCAGAGTAAGGAGTAGCGGGCTGAATTGGCAGTTCTTC; CDR3aa: CATSRVRSSGLNWQFF
v_gene: TRBV19; j_gene: TRBJ1-1; abundance: few; d_gene: TRBD1; CDR3nt: TGTGCCAGTAGTATTTTGGGACAGGGGATTGCTGAAGCTTTCTTT; CDR3aa: CASSILGQGIAEAFF
v_gene: TRBV6-1; j_gene: TRBJ1-1; abundance: many; d_gene: .; CDR3nt: TGTGCCAGCCATAATCGACAGTTAACGAACACTGAAGCTTTCTTT; CDR3aa: CASHNRQLTNTEAFF
v_gene: TRBV7-3; j_gene: TRBJ1-1; abundance: once; d_gene: .; CDR3nt: TGTGCCAGCAGCTCTAACCCGACAGTGAACACTGAAGCTTTCTTT; CDR3aa: CASSSNPTVNTEAFF
v_gene: TRBV7-9; j_gene: TRBJ2-4; abundance: .; d_gene: .; CDR3nt: TGTGCCAGCCGCGCAGGGGGGGCGACTAGCGAAAAAAACATTCAGTACTTC; CDR3aa: CASRAGGATSEKNIQYF
v_gene: TRBV2; j_gene: TRBJ2-1; abundance: many; d_gene: .; CDR3nt: TGTGCCAGCAGTACTGACATTGCCTCCTACAATGAGCAGTTCTTC; CDR3aa: CASSTDIASYNEQFF
v_gene: TRBV7-9; j_gene: TRBJ2-5; abundance: many; d_gene: .; CDR3nt: TGTGCCAGCAGCTTAGGGTCCGGGAGCGGGACCCAGTACTTC; CDR3aa: CASSLGSGSGTQYF
v_gene: TRBV2; j_gene: TRBJ2-5; abundance: many; d_gene: TRBD2; CDR3nt: TGTGCCAGCAGTGAAGAATCGGCGGGAGTGGAGACCCAGTACTTC; CDR3aa: CASSEESAGVETQYF